Reported below is one T cell receptor beta chain. This sample stems from a study of shared clonotypes between healthy human individuals. Only in-frame clones appear in the TCRdb table, and some are missing; sequencing was by immunoSEQ multiplex PCR. This sample yields 1.6 million or so clones, of which roughly 96% are seen a single time; 1% to 1.5% belongs to the top ten. The CDR3 is 15 residues long. CDR1 and CDR2 (germline): KGHSH, LQKENI. Trimming left V 0 bases short and J 10 bases short, with 16 bases between. Sequenced material: naive CD4+ T cells sorted from blood. Subset given: CD45RA+ positively selected. The TCR comes from a man aged 30-40 years in good health. This rearrangement joins TRBV18 to TRBJ1-3, with D possibly TRBD1 on 5 matching bases. The chain's CDR3 is CASSPPGQSRVTIYF. The DNA for the CDR3 is TGTGCCAGCTCACCACCGGGGCAAAGTCGGGTGACCATATATTTT. Full variable domain (outside the CDR3, taken from reference TRBV18 and TRBJ1-3): NAGVMQNPRHLVRRRGQEARLRCSPMKGHSHVYWYRQLPEEGLKFMVYLQKENIIDESGMPKERFSAEFPKEGPSILRIQQVVRGDSAAYFCASSPPGQSRVTIYFGEGSWLTVV.